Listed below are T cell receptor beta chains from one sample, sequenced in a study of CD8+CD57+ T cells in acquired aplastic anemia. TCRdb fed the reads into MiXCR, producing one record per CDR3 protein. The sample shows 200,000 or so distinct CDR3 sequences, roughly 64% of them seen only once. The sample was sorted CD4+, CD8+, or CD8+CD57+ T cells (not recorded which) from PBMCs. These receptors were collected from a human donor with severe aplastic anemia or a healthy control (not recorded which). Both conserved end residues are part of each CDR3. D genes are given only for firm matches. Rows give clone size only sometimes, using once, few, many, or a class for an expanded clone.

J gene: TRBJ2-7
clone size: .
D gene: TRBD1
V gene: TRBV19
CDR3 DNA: TGTGCCAGCTCAGGACAGGGGGCGACCTCCTACGAGCAGTACTTC
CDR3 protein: CASSGQGATSYEQYF

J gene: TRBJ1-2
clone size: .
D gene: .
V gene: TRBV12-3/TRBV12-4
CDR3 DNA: TGTGCCAGCAGTGAAGCTGGGGACCCCCAGAACTATGGCTACACCTTC
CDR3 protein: CASSEAGDPQNYGYTF

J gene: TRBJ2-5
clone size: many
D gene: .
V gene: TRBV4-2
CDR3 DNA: TGTGCCAGCAGCCAAGACCCGGGGGGCGTCGAGACCCAGTACTTC
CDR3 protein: CASSQDPGGVETQYF

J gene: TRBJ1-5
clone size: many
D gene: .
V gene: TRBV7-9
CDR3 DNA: TGTGCCAGCAGCCCCACAGGGTCGGGTCAGCCCCAGCATTTT
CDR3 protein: CASSPTGSGQPQHF

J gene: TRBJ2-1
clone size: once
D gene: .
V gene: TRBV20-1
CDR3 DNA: TGCAGTCCTTGGCACAGCTCCTACAATGAGCAGTTCTTC
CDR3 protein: CSPWHSSYNEQFF

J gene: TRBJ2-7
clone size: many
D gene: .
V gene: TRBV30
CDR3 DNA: TGTGCCTGGAGAGACACCGGGACTCACGAGCAGTACTTC
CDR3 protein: CAWRDTGTHEQYF

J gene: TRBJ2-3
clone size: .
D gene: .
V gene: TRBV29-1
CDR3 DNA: TGCAGCGTTAGGACCCTAAGCACAGATACGCAGTATTTT
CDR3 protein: CSVRTLSTDTQYF

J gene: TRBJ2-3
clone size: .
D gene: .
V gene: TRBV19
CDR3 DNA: TGTGCCAGTAGTCCGTTAGGACACACAGATACGCAGTATTTT
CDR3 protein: CASSPLGHTDTQYF

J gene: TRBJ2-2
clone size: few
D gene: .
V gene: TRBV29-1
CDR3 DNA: TGCAGCGTTCAAAGGGACTCTTACACCGGGGAGCTGTTTTTT
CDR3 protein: CSVQRDSYTGELFF

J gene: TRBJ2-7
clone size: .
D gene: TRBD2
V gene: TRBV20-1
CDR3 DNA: TGCAGTGCTTCTCGTCGCGGGACTAGCGGGGGTAGCTCCTACGAGCAGTACTTC
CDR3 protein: CSASRRGTSGGSSYEQYF

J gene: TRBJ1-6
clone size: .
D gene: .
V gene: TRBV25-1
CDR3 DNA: TGTGCCAGCAGTGAAAGCCGGGGGACTGACTATAATTCACCCCTCCACTTT
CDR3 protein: CASSESRGTDYNSPLHF

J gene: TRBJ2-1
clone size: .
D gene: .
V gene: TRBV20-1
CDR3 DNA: TGCAGTGCTTTTCGCCCGAATGAGCAGTTCTTC
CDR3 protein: CSAFRPNEQFF

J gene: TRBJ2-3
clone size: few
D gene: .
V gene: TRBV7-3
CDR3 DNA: TGTGCCAGCGCCGGGACTGCTGGCAGCACAGATACGCAGTATTTT
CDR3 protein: CASAGTAGSTDTQYF

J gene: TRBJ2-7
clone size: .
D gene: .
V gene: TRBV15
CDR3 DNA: TGTGCCACCAGCACAACACGCAACAGGACCTACGAGCAGTACTTC
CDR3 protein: CATSTTRNRTYEQYF

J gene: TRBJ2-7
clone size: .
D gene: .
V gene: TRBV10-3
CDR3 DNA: TGTGCCATCAGTGACCAGGGCGAGCAGTACTTC
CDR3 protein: CAISDQGEQYF

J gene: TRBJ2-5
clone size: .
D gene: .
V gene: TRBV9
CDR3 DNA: TGTGCCAGCAGCGTAGTGGACAACGGGGAGACCCAGTACTTC
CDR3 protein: CASSVVDNGETQYF

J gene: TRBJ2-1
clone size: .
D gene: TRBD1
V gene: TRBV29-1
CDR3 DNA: TGCAGCTTAGGACAGGGCCACCCCGGGGGGCAGTTCTTC
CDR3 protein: CSLGQGHPGGQFF

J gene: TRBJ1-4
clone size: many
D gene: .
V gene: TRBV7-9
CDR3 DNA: TGTGCCAGCAGCACAAATAAAGGGGGGGTTAATGAAAAACTGTTTTTT
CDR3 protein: CASSTNKGGVNEKLFF

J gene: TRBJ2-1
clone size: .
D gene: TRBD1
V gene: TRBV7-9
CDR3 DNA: TGTGCCAGCAGCCAGAGGACAGGGACAGGTCCATCCAATGAGCAGTTCTTC
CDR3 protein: CASSQRTGTGPSNEQFF

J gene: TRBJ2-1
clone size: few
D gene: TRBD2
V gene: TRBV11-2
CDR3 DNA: TGTGCCAGCAGCCAGGGACTAGCGGGGGGGCCGGTCTACAATGAGCAGTTCTTC
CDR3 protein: CASSQGLAGGPVYNEQFF

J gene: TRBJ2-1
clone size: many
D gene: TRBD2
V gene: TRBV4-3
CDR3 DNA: TGCGCCAGCAGCCAGATAAGTGAAGCGGGGGGACCCTACAATGAGCAGTTCTTC
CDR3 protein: CASSQISEAGGPYNEQFF

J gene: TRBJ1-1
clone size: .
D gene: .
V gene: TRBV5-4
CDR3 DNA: TGTGCCAGCAGCCCCGGGTGGGCAGCGAACACTGAAGCTTTCTTT
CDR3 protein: CASSPGWAANTEAFF

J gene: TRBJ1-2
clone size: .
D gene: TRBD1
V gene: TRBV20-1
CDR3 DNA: TGCAGTGCTATGACAGGGGGCTATGGCTACACCTTC
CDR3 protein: CSAMTGGYGYTF

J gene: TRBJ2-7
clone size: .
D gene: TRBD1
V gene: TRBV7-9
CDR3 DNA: TGTGCCAGCAGCCTGACAGGGCCCTCCTACGAGCAGTACTTC
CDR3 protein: CASSLTGPSYEQYF

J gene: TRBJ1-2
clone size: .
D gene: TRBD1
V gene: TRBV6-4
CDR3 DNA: TGTGCCAGCTCACCCGGGACAGGAATCTATGGCTACACCTTC
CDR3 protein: CASSPGTGIYGYTF

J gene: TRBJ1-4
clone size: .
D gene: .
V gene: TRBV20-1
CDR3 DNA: TGCAGTGCCAGCCTAATGAAAAGGCTGTTTTTT
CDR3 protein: CSASLMKRLFF

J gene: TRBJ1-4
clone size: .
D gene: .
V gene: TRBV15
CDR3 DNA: TGTGCCACCAGCAGAGATCAGGGGCTGAGTGAAAAACTGTTTTTT
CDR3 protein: CATSRDQGLSEKLFF

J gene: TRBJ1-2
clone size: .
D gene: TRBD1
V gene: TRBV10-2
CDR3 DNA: TGCGCCAGCAGGCTAGGACAGGGGGCAGGTGGCTACACCTTC
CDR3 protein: CASRLGQGAGGYTF

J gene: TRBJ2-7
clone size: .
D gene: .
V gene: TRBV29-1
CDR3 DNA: TGCAGCGTTGACACAGGACGGGGAGCCACCTCCTACGAGCAGTACTTC
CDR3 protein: CSVDTGRGATSYEQYF

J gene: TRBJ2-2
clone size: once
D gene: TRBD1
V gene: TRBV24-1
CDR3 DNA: TGTGCCACCAGTGATTGGGACAGGGGGGTGTCCGGGGAGCTGTTTTTT
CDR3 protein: CATSDWDRGVSGELFF

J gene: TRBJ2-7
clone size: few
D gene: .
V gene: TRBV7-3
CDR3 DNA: TGTGCCAGCAGCTTAGCTTCTAGGAGCTACGAGCAGTACTTC
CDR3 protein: CASSLASRSYEQYF

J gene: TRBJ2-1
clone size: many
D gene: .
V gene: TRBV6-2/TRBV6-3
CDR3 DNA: TGTGCCAGCAGTTACCGGGACAACAATGAGCAGTTCTTC
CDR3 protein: CASSYRDNNEQFF

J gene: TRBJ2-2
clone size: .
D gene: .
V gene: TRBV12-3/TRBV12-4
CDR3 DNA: TGTGCCAGCAGTCCCCAGACTAGTGGGAACGGGGAGCTGTTTTTT
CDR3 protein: CASSPQTSGNGELFF

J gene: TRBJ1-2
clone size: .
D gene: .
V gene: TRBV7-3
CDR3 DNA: TGTGCCAGCAGCTTACTTCCCGGCAGTGGAGGTGGCTACACCTTC
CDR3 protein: CASSLLPGSGGGYTF

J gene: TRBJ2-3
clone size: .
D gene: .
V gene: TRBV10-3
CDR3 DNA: TGTGCCACCAGTGAACGACTGTGTCCAGATACGCAGTATTTT
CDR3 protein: CATSERLCPDTQYF

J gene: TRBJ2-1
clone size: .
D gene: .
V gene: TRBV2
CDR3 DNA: TGTGCCAGCAGTGAATTGGACAGACTTAACACTGAGCAGTTCTTC
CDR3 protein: CASSELDRLNTEQFF

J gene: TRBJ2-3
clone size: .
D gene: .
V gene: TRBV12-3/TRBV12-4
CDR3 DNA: TGTGCCAGCAGTTTGCGGCAGGGTGTGCGAGCAGATACGCAGTATTTT
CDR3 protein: CASSLRQGVRADTQYF

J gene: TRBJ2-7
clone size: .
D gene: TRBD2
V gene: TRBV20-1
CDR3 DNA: TGCAGTGCTGACCCCGGGACTAGATCCTACGAGCAGTACTTC
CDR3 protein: CSADPGTRSYEQYF

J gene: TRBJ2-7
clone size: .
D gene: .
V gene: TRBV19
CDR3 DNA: TGTGCCAGTAGTCCAACAGGCGTCGAGCAGTACTTC
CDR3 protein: CASSPTGVEQYF

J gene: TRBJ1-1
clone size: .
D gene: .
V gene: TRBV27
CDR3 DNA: TGTGCCAGCAGGGCGAGCGGTAACACTGAAGCTTTCTTT
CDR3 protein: CASRASGNTEAFF

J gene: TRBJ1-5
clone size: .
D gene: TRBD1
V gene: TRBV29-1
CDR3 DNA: TGCAGCGTGGACATTTCCGGGACAGGGGTAGAGCCCCAGCATTTT
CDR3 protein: CSVDISGTGVEPQHF

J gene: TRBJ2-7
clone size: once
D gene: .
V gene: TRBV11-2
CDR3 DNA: TGCGCCAGCAGCCGTAGCAGAAGCTCCTACGAGCAGTACTTC
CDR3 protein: CASSRSRSSYEQYF

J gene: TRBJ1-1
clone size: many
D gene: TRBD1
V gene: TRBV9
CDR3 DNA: TGTGCCAGCAAGCCCTGGACAGGGGACACTGAAGCTTTCTTT
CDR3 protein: CASKPWTGDTEAFF

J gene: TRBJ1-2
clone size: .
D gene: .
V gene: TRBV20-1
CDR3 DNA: TGCAGTGTCCAACCTCAGGGGCTTGGCTACACCTTC
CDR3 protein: CSVQPQGLGYTF

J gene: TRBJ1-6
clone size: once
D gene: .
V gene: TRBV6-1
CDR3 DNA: TGTGCCAGCAGTTACTCTAGGCAGGCATATAATTCACCCCTCCACTTT
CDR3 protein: CASSYSRQAYNSPLHF

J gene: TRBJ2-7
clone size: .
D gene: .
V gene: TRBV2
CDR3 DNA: TGTGCCAGCAGTGAATCAGGCAGGGTCTACGAGCAGTACTTC
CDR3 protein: CASSESGRVYEQYF

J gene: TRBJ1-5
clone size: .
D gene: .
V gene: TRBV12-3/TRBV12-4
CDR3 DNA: TGTGCCAGCAGCACAGGGACATACAATCAGCCCCAGCATTTT
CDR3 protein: CASSTGTYNQPQHF

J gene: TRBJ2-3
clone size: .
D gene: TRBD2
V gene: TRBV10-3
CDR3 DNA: TGTGCCATCATTACTGCGGGGGGGCCGGGGGCAGATACGCAGTATTTT
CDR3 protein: CAIITAGGPGADTQYF

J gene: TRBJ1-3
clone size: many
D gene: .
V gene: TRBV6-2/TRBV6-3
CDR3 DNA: TGTGCCAGCAGTTACGGCGGGACGGACTCTGGAAACACCATATATTTT
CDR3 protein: CASSYGGTDSGNTIYF

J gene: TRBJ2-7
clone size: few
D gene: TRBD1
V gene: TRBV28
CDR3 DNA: TGTGCCAGCAGTTTATACAGGGGCTATCCCTCCTACGAGCAGTACTTC
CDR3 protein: CASSLYRGYPSYEQYF

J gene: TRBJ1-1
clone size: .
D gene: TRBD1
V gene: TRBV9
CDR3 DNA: TGTGCCAGCAGCCTACAGGGGAATAATGAAGCTTTCTTT
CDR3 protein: CASSLQGNNEAFF